These 32 T cell receptor beta chains were sequenced from one sample in a study of blood T cell repertoires in COVID-19. TCRdb keeps only in-frame clones here, not all; method: immunoSEQ multiplex PCR. The sample yields around 180,000 clones, roughly 70% seen once. Sequenced material: peripheral blood. These TCRs come from a woman older than 75 with acute or convalescent COVID-19.

The chain uses TRBV30 and TRBJ1-4, with 7 positions matching TRBD1. With 5 bases clipped from V and 8 bases from J, the junction kept 5 bases outside the gene matches. The CDR3 runs 12 residues. In germline, CDR1 is GTSNPN, CDR2 SVGIG (reference sequence). The CDR3: CAWAGTAEKLFF. The DNA of the CDR3 is TGTGCCTGGGCCGGGACAGCCGAAAAACTGTTTTTT.

This clone occurred a few times. The chain employs TRBV7-3 and TRBJ2-1, with TRBD2 identical over 10 bases. This CDR3 is built from 14 residues. Germline V gives CDR1 SGHTA, CDR2 FQGTGA. The trim removed 5 bases at V and 3 bases at J, leaving 1 base unmatched. The CDR3 protein is CASSPSGSYNEQFF. The CDR3 nucleotides read TGTGCCAGCAGCCCTAGCGGGAGCTACAATGAGCAGTTCTTC.

This clone was counted once. V is TRBV10-3 and J is TRBJ2-7; TRBD2 agrees at 8 bases. Germline values: CDR1 ENHRY, CDR2 SYGVKD. The ends lost 0 bases at V and 0 bases at J; junction bases unmatched: 4. The CDR3 runs 16 residues. Here the CDR3 DNA reads TGTGCCATCAGTGAGTCGACTAGCGCGATCTCCTACGAGCAGTACTTC. This sequence encodes CAISESTSAISYEQYF.

V is TRBV18 and J is TRBJ2-2, with no clear D. V dropped 5 bases and J dropped 2 bases, with 3 bases sitting between them. The CDR3 covers 12 residues. Germline CDR1 reads KGHSH; CDR2 reads LQKENI. The CDR3 here is CASSSNTGELFF. In DNA form, the CDR3 reads TGTGCCAGCTCATCAAACACCGGGGAGCTGTTTTTT.

The chain uses TRBV27 and TRBJ1-1; 7 bases line up with TRBD1. The ends lost 5 bases at V and 3 bases at J; junction bases unmatched: 6. Germline lookup yields CDR1 MNHEY and CDR2 SMNVEV (reference sequence). The length of the CDR3 is 14 residues. The chain's CDR3 is CASSRGLEDTEAFF. CDR3 nucleotides: TGTGCCAGCAGTAGGGGGCTGGAGGACACTGAAGCTTTCTTT.

In nucleotides, the CDR3 is TGTGCCAGCTCACCCGGGGACTCCTTGAACACCGGGGAGCTGTTTTTT. Protein: CASSPGDSLNTGELFF. J is TRBJ2-2 and V is TRBV18; possibly TRBD2 for D (6 bases). Germline assignment: CDR1 KGHSH and CDR2 LQKENI. The CDR3 totals 16 residues. Between the trimmed V and J ends, which lost 3 bases and 1 base, there was a span of 12 bases.

V usage is TRBV7-2 and J usage is TRBJ2-3, with D perhaps matching TRBD2 (6 bases). In germline, CDR1 is SGHTA, CDR2 FQGNSA. This CDR3 comprises 16 residues. Trimming took 7 bases from V and 0 from J, leaving 17 bases between them. The CDR3 region has the DNA TGTGCCAGCAACCCCCAGCGTGGAGGGAGCACAGATACGCAGTATTTT. It encodes CASNPQRGGSTDTQYF.

The V gene is TRBV6-5, the J gene TRBJ1-1; no firm D call. This CDR3 contains 13 residues. V was trimmed by 2 bases and J by 1 base, leaving 5 bases between them. From germline, CDR1 is MNHEY and CDR2 SVGAGI. Here the CDR3 reads CASSYAGNTEAFF. In DNA form, the CDR3 reads TGTGCCAGCAGTTACGCAGGGAACACTGAAGCTTTCTTT.

A few counts support this clone. The chain carries TRBV29-1 and TRBJ2-1, with D possibly being TRBD1 (6 bases). Per germline, CDR1 SQVTM and CDR2 ANQGSEA. The CDR3 has 14 residues. V was pared by 5 bases and J by 0 bases, with 11 bases between. The CDR3 loop is CSVSRDTSYNEQFF. The CDR3 DNA sequence: TGCAGCGTTTCCCGGGACACCTCCTACAATGAGCAGTTCTTC.

The V call is TRBV5-1, the J call TRBJ2-2; TRBD2 is a possible D gene (6 bases). This CDR3 is 16 amino acids long. V was clipped by 0 bases and J by 1 base, with 10 bases between them. Germline CDR1 reads SGHRS; CDR2 reads YFSETQ. DNA of the CDR3: TGCGCCAGCAGCTTGGCGGGACTCGAGAACACCGGGGAGCTGTTTTTT. This gives the protein CASSLAGLENTGELFF.

CDR3 amino acids: CASSTQGLRSNQPQHF. CDR3 nucleotides: TGTGCCAGTAGTACACAGGGTTTGAGAAGCAATCAGCCCCAGCATTTT. V is TRBV19 and J is TRBJ1-5, with D possibly matching TRBD1 (6 bases). Germline V gene sequence: CDR1 LNHDA, CDR2 SQIVND (reference sequence). Trimming took off 4 bases at V and 1 base at J, with 14 bases between the two ends. The CDR3 consists of 16 residues.

The genes are TRBV24-1 and TRBJ2-1; perhaps TRBD2 as D (6 bases). The CDR3 covers 17 residues. Per germline, CDR1 KGHDR and CDR2 SFDVKD. Trimming pared 3 bases from V and 6 bases from J, leaving 20 bases between. The CDR3 loop reads CATSDAPGTRGFNEQFF. The CDR3 DNA reads TGTGCCACCAGTGATGCTCCCGGGACTCGGGGGTTCAATGAGCAGTTCTTC.

This clone has a single count. The genes are TRBV29-1 and TRBJ2-7, with TRBD1 matching 9 bases. With V trimmed by 4 bases and J by 4 bases, 2 bases remained unmatched. Germline V lookup: CDR1 SQVTM, CDR2 ANQGSEA. This CDR3 is 12 amino acids long. CDR3 sequence: CSVAQGAYEQYF. The DNA of the CDR3 is TGCAGCGTTGCACAGGGGGCTTACGAGCAGTACTTC.

The V and J genes are TRBV6-1 and TRBJ2-7, with D hard to call. Trimming took 3 bases from V and 0 from J, leaving 3 bases between them. The CDR3 consists of 12 residues. Germline-derived CDR1 and CDR2 are MNHNS and SASEGT. CDR3 loop: CASSESSYEQYF. The DNA of the CDR3 is TGTGCCAGCAGTGAGAGCTCCTACGAGCAGTACTTC.

The J gene is TRBJ2-1, the V gene TRBV28; 7 nucleotides agree with TRBD1. The CDR3 spans 15 residues. In germline, CDR1 is MDHEN, CDR2 SYDVKM. V shed 3 bases, J shed 5 bases, and the junction held 7 bases outside the gene matches. CDR3 DNA sequence: TGTGCCAGCAGTTTCCTTGGGACAGAAGACAATGAGCAGTTCTTC. It specifies CASSFLGTEDNEQFF.

This CDR3 reads CASSAGAGTADTQYF. In nucleotides, the CDR3 is TGTGCCAGCTCTGCGGGGGCGGGAACGGCAGATACGCAGTATTTT. The J gene is TRBJ2-3, the V gene TRBV5-4; possible D gene TRBD2, 7 bases. The germline gives CDR1 SGHNT, CDR2 YYREEE (reference sequence). V gave up 7 bases and J gave up 4 bases, with 19 bases separating them. This CDR3 is built from 15 residues.

The chain joins TRBV19 to TRBJ2-1; TRBD1 aligns across 9 bases. The CDR3 has 15 residues. CDR1 and CDR2 (germline): LNHDA, SQIVND (reference sequence). The V gene end was trimmed by 5 bases and the J gene end by 8 bases; junction bases not matched to a gene: 10. The CDR3 loop reads CASSVDRGLRDEQFF. In nucleotides, the CDR3 is TGTGCCAGTAGTGTCGACAGGGGGTTAAGGGATGAGCAGTTCTTC.

This clone was seen more than once but under ten times. This sequence joins TRBV2 and TRBJ1-2; D ambiguous. CDR3 length: 13 amino acids. Germline V gene sequence: CDR1 SNHLY, CDR2 FYNNEI. Trimming removed 10 bases from V and 8 bases from J, with 20 bases in between. The CDR3 sequence: CATEIREGGGYTF. DNA of the CDR3: TGTGCCACTGAGATACGGGAAGGAGGCGGCTACACCTTC.

The CDR3 reads CASRAGGGNTIYF. CDR3 bases: TGTGCCAGCAGGGCAGGGGGTGGAAACACCATATATTTT. The V gene is TRBV6-6, the J gene TRBJ1-3, with 7 nucleotides matching TRBD1. With V trimmed by 6 bases and J by 3 bases, 2 bases remained unmatched. CDR3 size: 13 residues. CDR1 is MNHNY and CDR2 is SVGAGI in the germline V gene (reference sequence).

The V call is TRBV7-8, the J call TRBJ2-3; TRBD1 matches 12 bases. With 1 base clipped from V and 6 bases from J, the junction kept 5 bases outside the gene matches. The CDR3 covers 16 residues. Germline assignment: CDR1 SGHVS and CDR2 FQNEAQ. CDR3 sequence: CASSLDGTGGSDTQYF. CDR3 nucleotide sequence: TGTGCCAGCAGCTTAGACGGGACAGGGGGCTCGGATACGCAGTATTTT.

This clone was recorded a few times. This chain links TRBV5-1 with TRBJ2-2, with TRBD1 identical over 11 bases. Trimming removed 0 bases from V and 5 bases from J; junction bases left unmatched: 3. Looked up from germline, CDR1 is SGHRS and CDR2 is YFSETQ. This CDR3 spans 16 amino acids. The CDR3 spells CASSLGDRGMTGELFF. The CDR3 coding sequence is TGCGCCAGCAGCTTGGGGGACAGGGGGATGACCGGGGAGCTGTTTTTT.

The chain joins TRBV6-2 or TRBV6-3 to TRBJ2-3; D is uncertain. CDR1 is MNHEY, CDR2 SVGEGT, per germline. The CDR3 sequence is 13 residues long. V dropped 0 bases and J dropped 14 bases, with 15 bases sitting between them. The CDR3: CASSYSLGRAWYF. CDR3 DNA sequence: TGTGCCAGCAGTTACTCGTTAGGTAGAGCGTGGTATTTT.

This clone has only a few counts. This rearrangement joins TRBV28 to TRBJ2-5, with a possible D match to TRBD1 (5 bases). Germline CDR1 reads MDHEN; CDR2 reads SYDVKM. The CDR3 loop spans 14 amino acids. V lost 3 bases and J lost 6, with 14 bases in between. The CDR3 protein is CASSLLRTRKTQYF. The CDR3 nucleotides read TGTGCCAGCAGTTTGTTGAGGACAAGGAAGACCCAGTACTTC.

This clone has a handful of counts. The rearrangement joins TRBV28 to TRBJ2-7; D possibly corresponds to TRBD2 (7 bases). Trimming removed 8 bases at V and 6 bases at J, with 20 bases between. Germline CDR1 MDHEN, CDR2 SYDVKM. The CDR3 loop spans 14 amino acids. The CDR3 here is CASGGGGPGAEQYF. The CDR3 region has the DNA TGTGCCAGCGGAGGGGGAGGGCCGGGTGCCGAGCAGTACTTC. The variable domain in full, completed from reference TRBV28 and TRBJ2-7, reads DVKVTQSSRYLVKRTGEKVFLECVQDMDHENMFWYRQDPGLGLRLIYFSYDVKMKEKGDIPEGYSVSREKKERFSLILESASTNQTSMYLCASGGGGPGAEQYFGPGTRLTVT.

The rearrangement links TRBV11-3 to TRBJ2-2; 8 bases map to TRBD2. Germline-derived CDR1 and CDR2 are SGHNT and YENEEA. The V and J ends lost 1 base and 4 bases, in that order; junction bases with no gene match: 11. This CDR3 region has 18 residues. This chain's CDR3 is CASSLGAQSGSFTGELFF. CDR3 in DNA: TGTGCCAGCAGCTTAGGGGCCCAGAGCGGGAGTTTCACCGGGGAGCTGTTTTTT.

The V call is TRBV30, the J call TRBJ2-1, with 7 bases lining up with TRBD2. The CDR3 extends over 15 amino acids. CDR1 is GTSNPN and CDR2 is SVGIG in the germline V gene (reference sequence). Unmatched junction bases numbered 9, after V lost 0 bases and J lost 7 bases. The CDR3 DNA follows: TGTGCCTGGAGTGTGGTAGCGGGTGTATTTAATGAGCAGTTCTTC. Translation: CAWSVVAGVFNEQFF.

The genes are TRBV6-2 or TRBV6-3 and TRBJ2-7; possibly TRBD2 for D (5 bases). There are 12 residues in the CDR3. Germline assignment: CDR1 MNHEY and CDR2 SVGEGT. V shed 5 bases and J shed 3 bases, with 8 bases lying between them. CDR3 nucleotides: TGTGCCAGCAGTCCGGGGTTCTACGAGCAGTACTTC. This gives the protein CASSPGFYEQYF.

The rearrangement uses TRBV10-3 and TRBJ2-6; D remains ambiguous. CDR1 ENHRY and CDR2 SYGVKD come from the germline V gene. This CDR3 is 13 amino acids long. The ends were cut back, 8 bases at V and 0 bases at J, with 5 bases in the middle. The CDR3 sequence is CAIGLSGANVLTF. CDR3 in DNA: TGTGCCATCGGCCTCTCTGGGGCCAACGTCCTGACTTTC.

This chain joins TRBV9 and TRBJ2-1; the match to TRBD2 covers 10 bases. Germline V lookup: CDR1 SGDLS, CDR2 YYNGEE. The CDR3 is made up of 18 amino acids. J was trimmed by 1 base and V by 0 bases; bases with no gene match: 7. The CDR3 loop is CASSVGSGRAVSYNEQFF. In DNA form, the CDR3 reads TGTGCCAGCAGCGTAGGCAGCGGGAGGGCCGTATCCTACAATGAGCAGTTCTTC.

The rearrangement joins TRBV7-9 to TRBJ2-7; 8 nucleotides align to TRBD1. Trimming took 1 base from V and 7 from J; bases not matched to a gene: 21. Looked up from germline, CDR1 is SEHNR and CDR2 is FQNEAQ (reference sequence). CDR3 size: 19 residues. The CDR3 loop is CASSLVFRIGDRTLGEQYF. The CDR3 DNA follows: TGTGCCAGCAGCTTAGTATTTCGGATCGGGGACAGGACTCTGGGTGAGCAGTACTTC. Full variable domain (rest looked up from reference TRBV7-9 and TRBJ2-7): DTGVSQNPRHKITKRGQNVTFRCDPISEHNRLYWYRQTLGQGPEFLTYFQNEAQLEKSRLLSDRFSAERPKGSFSTLEIQRTEQGDSAMYLCASSLVFRIGDRTLGEQYFGPGTRLTVT.

The chain combines TRBV28 with TRBJ1-2, with 7 bases matching TRBD1. The junction had 10 bases not matched to a gene; V was cut back by 3 bases and J by 3 bases. Germline values: CDR1 MDHEN, CDR2 SYDVKM. The CDR3 totals 16 residues. DNA of the CDR3: TGTGCCAGCAGTTTGGAATACGGACAGGTACACTATGGCTACACCTTC. Its protein is CASSLEYGQVHYGYTF.

The J gene is TRBJ1-1, the V gene TRBV28; the match to TRBD1 covers 7 bases. The CDR3 is 14 residues long. J lost 7 bases, V lost 5 bases, and 10 bases had no gene match. The germline gives CDR1 MDHEN, CDR2 SYDVKM. CDR3 in DNA: TGTGCCAGCAGTCGTCCGGGACAGAAGTTTGAAGCTTTCTTT. This gives the protein CASSRPGQKFEAFF. Based on the CDR3 plus reference TRBV28 and TRBJ1-1, the full variable domain is DVKVTQSSRYLVKRTGEKVFLECVQDMDHENMFWYRQDPGLGLRLIYFSYDVKMKEKGDIPEGYSVSREKKERFSLILESASTNQTSMYLCASSRPGQKFEAFFGQGTRLTVV.